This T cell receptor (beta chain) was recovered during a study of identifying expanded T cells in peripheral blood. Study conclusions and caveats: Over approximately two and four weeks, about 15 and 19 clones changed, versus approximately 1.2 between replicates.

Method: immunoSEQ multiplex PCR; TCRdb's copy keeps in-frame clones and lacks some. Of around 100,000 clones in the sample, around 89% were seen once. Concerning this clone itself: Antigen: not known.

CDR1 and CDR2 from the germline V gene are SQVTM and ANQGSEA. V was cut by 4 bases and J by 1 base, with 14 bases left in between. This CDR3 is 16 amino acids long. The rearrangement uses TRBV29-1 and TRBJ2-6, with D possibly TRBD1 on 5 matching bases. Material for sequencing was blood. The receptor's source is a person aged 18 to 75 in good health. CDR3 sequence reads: CSVGVGLHSGANVLTF. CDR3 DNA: TGCAGCGTTGGCGTGGGGCTCCATTCTGGGGCCAACGTCCTGACTTTC.